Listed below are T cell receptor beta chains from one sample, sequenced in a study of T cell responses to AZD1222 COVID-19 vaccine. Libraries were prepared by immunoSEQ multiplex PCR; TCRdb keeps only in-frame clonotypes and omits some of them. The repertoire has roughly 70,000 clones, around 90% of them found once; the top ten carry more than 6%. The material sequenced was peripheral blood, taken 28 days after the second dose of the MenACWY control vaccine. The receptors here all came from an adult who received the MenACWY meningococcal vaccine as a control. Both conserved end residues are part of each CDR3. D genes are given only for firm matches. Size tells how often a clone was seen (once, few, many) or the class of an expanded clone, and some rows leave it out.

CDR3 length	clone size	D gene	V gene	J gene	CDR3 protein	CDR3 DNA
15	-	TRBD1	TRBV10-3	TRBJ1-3	CAIGDRGQLGNTIYF	TGTGCCATCGGGGACAGGGGACAGCTGGGAAACACCATATATTTT
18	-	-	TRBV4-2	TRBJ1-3	CASSQFVGSTGTGNTIYF	TGTGCCAGCAGCCAATTCGTTGGTTCCACGGGGACTGGAAACACCATATATTTT
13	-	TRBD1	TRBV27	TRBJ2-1	CASTYGTGNEQFF	TGTGCCAGCACCTACGGGACAGGTAATGAGCAGTTCTTC
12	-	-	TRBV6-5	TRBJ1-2	CASRRQGYGYTF	TGTGCCAGCAGACGTCAGGGATATGGCTACACCTTC
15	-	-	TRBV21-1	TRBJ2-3	CASRGLTGSTDTQYF	TGTGCCAGCAGGGGACTTACCGGGAGCACAGATACGCAGTATTTT
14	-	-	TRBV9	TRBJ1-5	CASSRGGGNQPQHF	TGTGCCAGCAGCCGAGGTGGCGGCAATCAGCCCCAGCATTTT
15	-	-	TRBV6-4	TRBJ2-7	CASSDPPPGTYEQYF	TGTGCCAGCAGTGACCCACCGCCTGGAACCTACGAGCAGTACTTC
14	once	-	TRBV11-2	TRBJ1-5	CASSPFGGNQPQHF	TGTGCCAGCAGCCCTTTTGGGGGCAATCAGCCCCAGCATTTT
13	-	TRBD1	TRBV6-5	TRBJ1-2	CASSLGTGEGYTF	TGTGCCAGCAGTCTAGGGACAGGGGAAGGCTACACCTTC
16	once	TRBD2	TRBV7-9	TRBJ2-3	CASSSIREGLGDTQYF	TGTGCCAGCAGCTCAATTAGAGAGGGACTAGGAGATACGCAGTATTTT
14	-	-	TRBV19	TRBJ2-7	CASSIDLGGYEQYF	TGTGCCAGTAGTATAGACCTCGGGGGCTACGAGCAGTACTTC
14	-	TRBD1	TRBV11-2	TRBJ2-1	CASSDVWTGNEQFF	TGTGCCAGCAGCGACGTCTGGACAGGGAATGAGCAGTTCTTC
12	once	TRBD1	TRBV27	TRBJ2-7	CASRTTGGEQYF	TGTGCCAGCAGGACTACAGGGGGCGAGCAGTACTTC
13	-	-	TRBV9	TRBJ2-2	CASSVKAPGELFF	TGTGCCAGCAGCGTAAAGGCCCCCGGGGAGCTGTTTTTT
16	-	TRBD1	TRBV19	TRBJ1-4	CASSPGTGVSNEKLFF	TGTGCCAGTAGCCCGGGGACAGGGGTTTCTAATGAAAAACTGTTTTTT
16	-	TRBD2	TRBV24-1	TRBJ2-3	CATSDPDLAGPDTQYF	TGTGCCACCAGTGATCCCGATTTAGCGGGACCAGATACGCAGTATTTT
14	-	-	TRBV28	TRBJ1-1	CASSWGGGATEAFF	TGTGCCAGCAGTTGGGGTGGCGGGGCGACTGAAGCTTTCTTT
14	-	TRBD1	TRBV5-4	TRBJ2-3	CASTGTGGTDTQYF	TGTGCCAGCACCGGGACAGGGGGCACAGATACGCAGTATTTT
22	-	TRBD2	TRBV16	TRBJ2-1	CASSPSPGRPRLAGDIYNEQFF	TGTGCCAGCAGCCCTTCCCCGGGTAGACCCCGACTAGCGGGAGACATCTACAATGAGCAGTTCTTC